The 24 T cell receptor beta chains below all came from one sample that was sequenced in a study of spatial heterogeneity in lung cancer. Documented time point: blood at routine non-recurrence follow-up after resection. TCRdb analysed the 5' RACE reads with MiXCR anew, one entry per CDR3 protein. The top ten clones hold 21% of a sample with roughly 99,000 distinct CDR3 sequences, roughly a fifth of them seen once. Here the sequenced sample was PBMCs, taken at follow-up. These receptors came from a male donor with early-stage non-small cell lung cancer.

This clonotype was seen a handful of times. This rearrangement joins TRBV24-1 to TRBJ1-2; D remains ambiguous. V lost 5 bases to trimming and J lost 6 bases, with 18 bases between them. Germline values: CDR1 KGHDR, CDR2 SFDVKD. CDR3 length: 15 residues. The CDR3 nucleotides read TGTGCCACCAGTGCATACCCGGGAGAGAATGATGGCTACACCTTC. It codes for CATSAYPGENDGYTF.

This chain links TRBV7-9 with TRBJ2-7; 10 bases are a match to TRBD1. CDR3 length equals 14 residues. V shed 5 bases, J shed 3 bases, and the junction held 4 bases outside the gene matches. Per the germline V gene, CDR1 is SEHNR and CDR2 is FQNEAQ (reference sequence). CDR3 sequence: CASSHGQGGYEQYV. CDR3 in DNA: TGTGCCAGCAGCCACGGACAGGGGGGCTACGAGCAGTACGTC.

The CDR3 bases are TGTGCCAGCAGTTACTTTGCGAACACTGAAGCTTTCTTT. Amino acid sequence: CASSYFANTEAFF. The rearrangement joins TRBV6-2 or TRBV6-3 to TRBJ1-1, with D uncertain. The CDR3 extends over 13 amino acids. CDR1 and CDR2 (germline): MNHEY, SVGEGT. Trimming shortened V by 1 base and J by 1 base, and 4 bases separated the two germline ends.

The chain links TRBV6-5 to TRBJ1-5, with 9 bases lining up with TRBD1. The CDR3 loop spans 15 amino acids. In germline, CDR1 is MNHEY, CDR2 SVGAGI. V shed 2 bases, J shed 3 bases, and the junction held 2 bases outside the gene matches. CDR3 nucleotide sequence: TGTGCCAGCAGTTACGGGACAGGGAACAATCAGCCCCAGCATTTT. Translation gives CASSYGTGNNQPQHF.

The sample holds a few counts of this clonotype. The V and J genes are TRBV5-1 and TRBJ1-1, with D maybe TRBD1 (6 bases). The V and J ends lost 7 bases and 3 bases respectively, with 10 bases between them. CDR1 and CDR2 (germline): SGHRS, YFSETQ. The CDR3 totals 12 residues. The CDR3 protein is CASSDSYTEAFF. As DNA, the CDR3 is TGCGCCAGCTCGGACAGCTACACTGAAGCTTTCTTT.

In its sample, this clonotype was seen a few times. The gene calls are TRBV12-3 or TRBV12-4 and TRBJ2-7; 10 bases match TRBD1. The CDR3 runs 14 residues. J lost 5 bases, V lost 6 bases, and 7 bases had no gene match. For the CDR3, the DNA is TGTGCCAGCAGGGCGGGACAGGGGATTGACGAGCAGTACTTC. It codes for CASRAGQGIDEQYF.

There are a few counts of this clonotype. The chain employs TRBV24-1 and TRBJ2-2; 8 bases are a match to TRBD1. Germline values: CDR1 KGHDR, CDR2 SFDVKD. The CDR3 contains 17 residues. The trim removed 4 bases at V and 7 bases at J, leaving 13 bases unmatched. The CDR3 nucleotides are TGTGCCACCAGTGACCCCCCCGACAGGGGTTCTCTCGGGGAGCTGTTTTTT. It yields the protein CATSDPPDRGSLGELFF.

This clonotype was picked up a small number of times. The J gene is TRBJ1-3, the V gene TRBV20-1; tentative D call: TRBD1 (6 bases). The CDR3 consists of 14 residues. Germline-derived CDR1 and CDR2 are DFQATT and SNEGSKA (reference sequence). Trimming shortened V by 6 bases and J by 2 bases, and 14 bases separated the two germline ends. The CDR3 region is CSAPDRQAGNTIYF. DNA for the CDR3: TGCAGTGCGCCCGACAGGCAGGCTGGAAACACCATATATTTT.

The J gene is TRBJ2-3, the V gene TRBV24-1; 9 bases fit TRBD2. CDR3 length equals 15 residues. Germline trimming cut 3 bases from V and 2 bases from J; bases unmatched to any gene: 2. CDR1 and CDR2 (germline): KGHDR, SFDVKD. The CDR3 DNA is TGTGCCACCAGTGATCGGACTAGCGTCACAGATACGCAGTATTTT. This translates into CATSDRTSVTDTQYF.

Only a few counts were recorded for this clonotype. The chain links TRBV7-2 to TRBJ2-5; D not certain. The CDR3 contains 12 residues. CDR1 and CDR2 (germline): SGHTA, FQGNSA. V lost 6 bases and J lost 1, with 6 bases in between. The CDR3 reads CASSPPQETQYF. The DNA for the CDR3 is TGTGCCAGCAGTCCACCCCAAGAGACCCAGTACTTC.

The CDR3 DNA sequence: TGTGCCAGTAGTCCGTCCCGGGACAGTAACTATGGCTACACCTTC. Translated: CASSPSRDSNYGYTF. V and J are TRBV19 and TRBJ1-2, with 7 positions matching TRBD1. CDR3 length: 15 amino acids. Trimming removed 5 bases from V and 1 base from J; junction bases left unmatched: 7. The germline gives CDR1 LNHDA, CDR2 SQIVND (reference sequence).

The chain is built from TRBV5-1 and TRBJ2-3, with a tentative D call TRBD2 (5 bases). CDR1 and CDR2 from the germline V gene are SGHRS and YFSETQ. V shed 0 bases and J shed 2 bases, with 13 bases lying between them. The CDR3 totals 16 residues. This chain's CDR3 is CASSLGRPGSTDTQYF. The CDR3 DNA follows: TGCGCCAGCAGCTTGGGGCGGCCGGGGTCCACAGATACGCAGTATTTT.

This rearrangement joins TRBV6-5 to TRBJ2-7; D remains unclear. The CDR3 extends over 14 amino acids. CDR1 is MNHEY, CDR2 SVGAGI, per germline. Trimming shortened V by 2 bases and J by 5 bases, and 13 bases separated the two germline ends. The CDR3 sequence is CASSYATSTDEQYF. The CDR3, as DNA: TGTGCCAGCAGTTACGCGACCTCCACCGACGAGCAGTACTTC.

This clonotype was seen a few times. CDR3 loop: CASSPRPPLAEAFF. CDR3 sequence (DNA): TGTGCCAGCAGCCCTCGTCCCCCCTTAGCTGAAGCTTTCTTT. The chain has TRBV14 and TRBJ1-1; D is undetermined. CDR3 length equals 14 residues. The ends were cut back, 4 bases at V and 6 bases at J, with 15 bases in the middle. Germline V gene lookup returns CDR1 SGHDN and CDR2 FVKESK.

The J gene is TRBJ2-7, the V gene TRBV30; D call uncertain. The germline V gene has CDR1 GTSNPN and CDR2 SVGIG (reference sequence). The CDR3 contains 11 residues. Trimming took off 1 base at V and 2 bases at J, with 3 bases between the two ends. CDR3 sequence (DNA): TGTGCCTGGAGTGGGACCTACGAGCAGTACTTC. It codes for CAWSGTYEQYF.

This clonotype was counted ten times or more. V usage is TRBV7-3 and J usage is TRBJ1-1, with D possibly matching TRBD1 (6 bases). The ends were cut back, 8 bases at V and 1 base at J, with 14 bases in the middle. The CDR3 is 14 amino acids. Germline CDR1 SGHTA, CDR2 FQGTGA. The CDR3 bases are TGTGCCAGCTCACAGGGCTTGACGAACACTGAAGCTTTCTTT. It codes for CASSQGLTNTEAFF.

CDR3 nucleotides: TGTGCCAGCAGTTTAGCCAGCCATGGCTACACCTTC. This encodes CASSLASHGYTF. This chain joins TRBV12-3 or TRBV12-4 and TRBJ1-2; D is unresolved. V shed 0 bases and J shed 6 bases, with 5 bases lying between them. This CDR3 is 12 amino acids long.

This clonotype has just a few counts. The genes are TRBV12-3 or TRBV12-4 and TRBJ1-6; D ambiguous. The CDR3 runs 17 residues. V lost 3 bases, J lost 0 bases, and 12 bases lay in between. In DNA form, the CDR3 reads TGTGCCAGCAGTTTCAGGATCTGGGGCTCCTATAATTCACCCCTCCACTTT. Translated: CASSFRIWGSYNSPLHF.

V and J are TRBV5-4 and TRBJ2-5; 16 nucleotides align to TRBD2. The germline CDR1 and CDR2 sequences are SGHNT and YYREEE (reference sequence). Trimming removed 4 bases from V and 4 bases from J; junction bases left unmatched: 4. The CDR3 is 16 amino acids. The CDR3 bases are TGTGCCAGCAGCACTGGGACTAGCGGGAGGGGAGAGACCCAGTACTTC. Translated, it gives CASSTGTSGRGETQYF.

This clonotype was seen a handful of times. CDR3 residues: CASRRGEGDEQFF. The CDR3, as DNA: TGTGCCAGCAGGAGAGGGGAGGGAGATGAGCAGTTCTTC. The V call is TRBV7-9, the J call TRBJ2-1; 7 nucleotides align to TRBD2. CDR1 is SEHNR, CDR2 FQNEAQ, per germline (reference sequence). This CDR3 has 13 residues. Trimming removed 6 bases from V and 8 bases from J; junction bases left unmatched: 7. The full variable domain, rest sourced from reference TRBV7-9 and TRBJ2-1, is DTGVSQNPRHKITKRGQNVTFRCDPISEHNRLYWYRQTLGQGPEFLTYFQNEAQLEKSRLLSDRFSAERPKGSFSTLEIQRTEQGDSAMYLCASRRGEGDEQFFGPGTRLTVL.

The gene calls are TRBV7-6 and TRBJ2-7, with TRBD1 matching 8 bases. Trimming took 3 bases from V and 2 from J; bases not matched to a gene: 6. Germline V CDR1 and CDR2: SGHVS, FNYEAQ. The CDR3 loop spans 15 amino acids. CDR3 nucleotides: TGTGCCAGCAGCTTCACCGGGACAGGAACCTACGAGCAGTACTTC. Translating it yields CASSFTGTGTYEQYF.

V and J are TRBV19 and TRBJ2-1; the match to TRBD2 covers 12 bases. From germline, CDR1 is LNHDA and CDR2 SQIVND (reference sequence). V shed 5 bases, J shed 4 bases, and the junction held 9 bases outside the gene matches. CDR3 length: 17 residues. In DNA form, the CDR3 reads TGTGCCAGTAGTTCCGAACCTAGCGGGGGGGTTTACAATGAGCAGTTCTTC. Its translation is CASSSEPSGGVYNEQFF. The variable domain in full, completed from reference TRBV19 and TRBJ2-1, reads DGGITQSPKYLFRKEGQNVTLSCEQNLNHDAMYWYRQDPGQGLRLIYYSQIVNDFQKGDIAEGYSVSREKKESFPLTVTSAQKNPTAFYLCASSSEPSGGVYNEQFFGPGTRLTVL.

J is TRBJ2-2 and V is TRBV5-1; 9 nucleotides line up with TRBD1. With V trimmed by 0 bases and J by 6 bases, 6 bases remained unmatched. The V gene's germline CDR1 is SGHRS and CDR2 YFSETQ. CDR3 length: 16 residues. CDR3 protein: CASSLDGGQGSGELFF. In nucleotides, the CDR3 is TGCGCCAGCAGCTTGGACGGGGGACAGGGCTCCGGGGAGCTGTTTTTT.

The CDR3 nucleotides read TGTGCCAGCAGCTTAGAAAAAAATGAGCAGTTCTTC. Its protein is CASSLEKNEQFF. The chain has TRBV13 and TRBJ2-1; D remains unclear. Germline CDR1 is PRHDT and CDR2 is FYEKMQ (reference sequence). The V end lost 1 base, the J end lost 7 bases, and 5 bases lay between the germline ends. This CDR3 spans 12 amino acids.